These 27 T cell receptor beta chains were sequenced from one sample in a study of blood T cell repertoires in COVID-19. The protocol was immunoSEQ multiplex PCR, while the TCRdb copy is restricted to in-frame clones and leaves out a portion. This sample has about 330,000 clones; almost 85% occur once, and the top ten carry roughly 7.8%. Input material: peripheral blood. Receptor source: a human donor in a cohort sampled during active COVID-19.

J is TRBJ2-3 and V is TRBV19, with 13 bases identical to TRBD2. V gave up 9 bases and J gave up 2 bases; unmatched junction bases: 11. Germline V gene sequence: CDR1 LNHDA, CDR2 SQIVND (reference sequence). This CDR3 region has 17 residues. CDR3 in DNA: TGTGCCAGCAATCCGGGACTAGCGGGGCGAAACACAGATACGCAGTATTTT. Translation: CASNPGLAGRNTDTQYF.

The J gene is TRBJ2-7, the V gene TRBV27; D not resolved. CDR1 and CDR2 (germline): MNHEY, SMNVEV (reference sequence). The CDR3 runs to 13 residues. With 2 bases removed from V and 2 bases from J, the gap between germline ends came to 7 bases. The CDR3 spells CASSLGTAYEQYF. For the CDR3, the DNA is TGTGCCAGCAGTTTAGGTACAGCCTACGAGCAGTACTTC.

V usage is TRBV11-2 and J usage is TRBJ2-7, with D perhaps matching TRBD2 (5 bases). Per germline, CDR1 SGHAT and CDR2 FQNNGV. The germline V and J ends were trimmed by 1 base and 4 bases, with 11 bases remaining between them. The CDR3 loop spans 14 amino acids. CDR3 nucleotide sequence: TGTGCCAGCAGCTTAGGAGGAGGAAATTACGAGCAGTACTTC. It specifies CASSLGGGNYEQYF.

The gene calls are TRBV6-4 and TRBJ2-1; tentatively, D is TRBD1 (6 bases). V was clipped by 0 bases and J by 8 bases, with 14 bases between them. The germline V gene has CDR1 MRHNA and CDR2 SNTAGT. CDR3 length: 15 amino acids. The CDR3: CASSDSGTPGDEQFF. The DNA of the CDR3 is TGTGCCAGCAGTGACTCAGGGACACCCGGGGATGAGCAGTTCTTC.

The J gene is TRBJ1-1, the V gene TRBV29-1; 11 bases align to TRBD1. The CDR3 extends over 13 amino acids. CDR1 and CDR2 (germline): SQVTM, ANQGSEA. V gave up 3 bases and J gave up 7 bases; unmatched junction bases: 4. CDR3 nucleotide sequence: TGCAGCGTTGAGGACAGGGGGCGCGTTGAAGCTTTCTTT. Residues: CSVEDRGRVEAFF.

The chain carries TRBV3-1 (or the pseudogene TRBV3-2) and TRBJ2-5, with TRBD2 matching 10 bases. This CDR3 is 18 amino acids long. V trimming: 4 bases; J trimming: 4 bases; junction bases outside the gene matches: 15. Germline lookup yields CDR1 LGHDT and CDR2 YNNKEL (reference sequence). The CDR3 DNA reads TGTGCCAGCAGCCCCGTACAGCGGGGGGGCTCTTTGTTAGAGACCCAGTACTTC. Amino acid sequence: CASSPVQRGGSLLETQYF.

The chain links TRBV11-2 to TRBJ2-3; the D gene is possibly TRBD1 (5 bases). In germline, CDR1 is SGHAT, CDR2 FQNNGV. Trimming removed 3 bases from V and 2 bases from J, with 12 bases in between. This CDR3 comprises 15 residues. The CDR3 DNA follows: TGTGCCAGCAGCTTCAGGGCACGTTCCACAGATACGCAGTATTTT. The encoded protein is CASSFRARSTDTQYF. The full variable domain, rest sourced from reference TRBV11-2 and TRBJ2-3, is EAGVAQSPRYKIIEKRQSVAFWCNPISGHATLYWYQQILGQGPKLLIQFQNNGVVDDSQLPKDRFSAERLKGVDSTLKIQPAKLEDSAVYLCASSFRARSTDTQYFGPGTRLTVL.

The chain carries TRBV11-2 and TRBJ2-2; 7 bases line up with TRBD1. This CDR3 spans 14 amino acids. CDR1 SGHAT and CDR2 FQNNGV come from the germline V gene. The ends lost 3 bases at V and 7 bases at J; junction bases unmatched: 5. CDR3 region: CASSFGQADGELFF. DNA for the CDR3: TGTGCCAGCAGCTTTGGACAGGCCGACGGGGAGCTGTTTTTT.

This clone was counted once. The V and J genes are TRBV4-2 and TRBJ2-3; 10 nucleotides match TRBD2. CDR1 LGHNA and CDR2 YNFKEQ come from the germline V gene. V was clipped by 0 bases and J by 2 bases; unmatched bases: 5. This CDR3 spans 17 amino acids. The CDR3 here is CASSQDGAGGITDTQYF. The CDR3 bases are TGTGCCAGCAGCCAAGATGGAGCGGGGGGGATCACAGATACGCAGTATTTT.

The rearrangement links TRBV2 to TRBJ1-1; 8 positions agree with TRBD1. Germline CDR1 is SNHLY and CDR2 is FYNNEI. The CDR3 totals 14 residues. Trimming removed 6 bases from V and 5 bases from J; junction bases left unmatched: 8. CDR3 sequence: CASRSRDRWTEAFF. The CDR3 region has the DNA TGTGCCAGCAGGTCCCGGGACAGGTGGACTGAAGCTTTCTTT.

The chain has TRBV11-2 and TRBJ1-1; D is unclear. This CDR3 spans 14 amino acids. Trimming left V 2 bases short and J 8 bases short, with 15 bases between. Per the germline V gene, CDR1 is SGHAT and CDR2 is FQNNGV. DNA for the CDR3: TGTGCCAGCAGCTTATGGGAGAACACGGCAGAAGCTTTCTTT. Its translation is CASSLWENTAEAFF. Full variable domain (rest looked up from reference TRBV11-2 and TRBJ1-1): EAGVAQSPRYKIIEKRQSVAFWCNPISGHATLYWYQQILGQGPKLLIQFQNNGVVDDSQLPKDRFSAERLKGVDSTLKIQPAKLEDSAVYLCASSLWENTAEAFFGQGTRLTVV.

CDR3 DNA: TGTGCCAGTAGCCTCCTAGCGGGGGCCCTTACTTCCTACAATGAGCAGTTCTTC. It is translated as CASSLLAGALTSYNEQFF. This sequence joins TRBV19 and TRBJ2-1; 10 positions agree with TRBD2. Per germline, CDR1 LNHDA and CDR2 SQIVND (reference sequence). V lost 6 bases, J lost 1 base, and 12 bases stayed unmatched. This CDR3 is built from 18 residues.

The chain is built from TRBV5-6 and TRBJ1-5; D is unresolved. Germline CDR1 SGHDT, CDR2 YYEEEE. The CDR3 has 14 residues. V lost 1 base and J 2 bases, leaving 7 bases between the germline ends. CDR3 in amino acids: CASSLTSGNQPQHF. DNA of the CDR3: TGTGCCAGCAGCTTGACAAGCGGCAATCAGCCCCAGCATTTT.

The chain uses TRBV5-4 and TRBJ2-3; TRBD2 matches at 11 bases. Germline assignment: CDR1 SGHNT and CDR2 YYREEE (reference sequence). The ends lost 4 bases at V and 5 bases at J; junction bases unmatched: 9. This CDR3 comprises 16 residues. The CDR3 DNA sequence: TGTGCCAGCAGCACCAGAGGGGGACTAGCGGTAGATACGCAGTATTTT. Translating it yields CASSTRGGLAVDTQYF.

The chain uses TRBV20-1 and TRBJ1-1; tentatively, D is TRBD1 (5 bases). Per the germline V gene, CDR1 is DFQATT and CDR2 is SNEGSKA (reference sequence). This CDR3 has 11 amino acids. V was trimmed by 6 bases and J by 2 bases, leaving 7 bases between them. This chain's CDR3 is CSATDNTEAFF. The CDR3 DNA reads TGCAGTGCGACAGACAACACTGAAGCTTTCTTT.

The chain carries TRBV25-1 and TRBJ1-2; 8 bases agree with TRBD1. Germline CDR1 and CDR2: MGHDK and SYGVNS. CDR3 size: 16 residues. V trimming: 2 bases; J trimming: 7 bases; junction bases outside the gene matches: 12. CDR3 sequence: CASSESTPRTGSGYTF. The CDR3 region has the DNA TGTGCCAGCAGTGAAAGTACCCCGAGGACAGGGTCTGGCTACACCTTC.

The chain employs TRBV19 and TRBJ1-4, with D maybe TRBD1 (5 bases). The V end was cut by 5 bases, the J end by 0 bases, with 13 bases between. The CDR3 length is 16 residues. The germline gives CDR1 LNHDA, CDR2 SQIVND (reference sequence). The CDR3 loop is CASSQGRRATNEKLFF. In nucleotides, the CDR3 is TGTGCCAGTAGTCAGGGTCGAAGAGCAACTAATGAAAAACTGTTTTTT.

V gene TRBV25-1 combines with J gene TRBJ2-7; 11 nucleotides align to TRBD1. The CDR3 contains 15 residues. The V segment lost 4 bases and the J segment 3 bases; nucleotides outside the gene matches: 5. CDR1 MGHDK and CDR2 SYGVNS come from the germline V gene. The CDR3 DNA reads TGTGCCAGCAGTGGCAGGACAGGGGGCAACTACGAGCAGTACTTC. Encoded protein: CASSGRTGGNYEQYF.

The chain employs TRBV5-1 and TRBJ1-2, with 10 bases aligning to TRBD1. The CDR3 is made up of 16 amino acids. V gave up 4 bases and J gave up 5 bases; unmatched junction bases: 11. Germline V gene data show CDR1 as SGHRS and CDR2 as YFSETQ. The CDR3 nucleotides are TGCGCCAGCAGCCGCCAGGACAGGGGGACGGAATATGGCTACACCTTC. Amino acid sequence: CASSRQDRGTEYGYTF.

V and J are TRBV7-2 and TRBJ1-6, with a tentative D call TRBD1 (6 bases). The CDR3 is 15 amino acids. The V end lost 2 bases, the J end lost 7 bases, and 12 bases lay between the germline ends. Germline CDR1 reads SGHTA; CDR2 reads FQGNSA. CDR3 in amino acids: CASSLRGTDNSPLHF. The CDR3 DNA is TGTGCCAGCAGCTTAAGGGGGACGGACAATTCACCCCTCCACTTT.

This rearrangement joins TRBV7-2 to TRBJ1-1; 7 bases align to TRBD1. Germline CDR1 reads SGHTA; CDR2 reads FQGNSA. This CDR3 is built from 15 residues. V was clipped by 4 bases and J by 1 base; unmatched bases: 6. In DNA, the CDR3 is TGTGCCAGCAGCTCTAGGGGACAGCGGAACACTGAAGCTTTCTTT. The encoded protein is CASSSRGQRNTEAFF. Full variable domain (missing parts from reference TRBV7-2 and TRBJ1-1): GAGVSQSPSNKVTEKGKDVELRCDPISGHTALYWYRQSLGQGLEFLIYFQGNSAPDKSGLPSDRFSAERTGGSVSTLTIQRTQQEDSAVYLCASSSRGQRNTEAFFGQGTRLTVV.

The CDR3 DNA reads TGTGCCAGCAGCTTAGGACAAATAGAAGGCTACACCTTC. Residues: CASSLGQIEGYTF. The rearrangement uses TRBV11-2 and TRBJ1-2; no clear D. Germline V gives CDR1 SGHAT, CDR2 FQNNGV. Trimming cost V 1 base and J 8 bases, with 11 bases left between them. This CDR3 has 13 amino acids.

The J gene is TRBJ1-1, the V gene TRBV6-5, with D perhaps matching TRBD1 (5 bases). The CDR3 has 13 residues. Germline CDR1 is MNHEY and CDR2 is SVGAGI. Between the trimmed V and J ends, which lost 4 bases and 7 bases, there was a span of 13 bases. This chain's CDR3 is CASSSDSTGEAFF. In nucleotides, the CDR3 is TGTGCCAGCAGTTCAGACAGTACGGGTGAAGCTTTCTTT.

This chain links TRBV12-3 or TRBV12-4 with TRBJ2-3; weak D call: TRBD2 (5 bases). The V gene lost 6 bases and the J gene lost 7 bases, with 14 bases spanning the gap. The CDR3 sequence is 13 residues long. The CDR3 region has the DNA TGTGCCAGCAGCGTAAAGACGGGGAATACGCAGTATTTT. Its protein product is CASSVKTGNTQYF.

The V and J genes are TRBV5-5 and TRBJ2-2, with 11 bases aligning to TRBD1. The germline gives CDR1 SGHKS, CDR2 YYEKEE (reference sequence). The CDR3 is made up of 15 amino acids. V shed 4 bases and J 7 bases; nucleotides not matched to a gene: 6. The CDR3: CASSHLGTGGGELFF. The CDR3 coding sequence is TGTGCCAGCAGCCACCTAGGGACAGGGGGCGGGGAGCTGTTTTTT. Full variable domain (missing parts from reference TRBV5-5 and TRBJ2-2): DAGVTQSPTHLIKTRGQQVTLRCSPISGHKSVSWYQQVLGQGPQFIFQYYEKEERGRGNFPDRFSARQFPNYSSELNVNALLLGDSALYLCASSHLGTGGGELFFGEGSRLTVL.

The chain carries TRBV15 and TRBJ2-7, with 8 nucleotides matching TRBD1. Trimming took 5 bases from V and 0 from J; bases not matched to a gene: 6. This CDR3 region has 15 residues. Germline CDR1 LNHNV, CDR2 YYDKDF (reference sequence). The CDR3, as DNA: TGTGCCACCAGCGGACCCGGGACAGGCTCCTACGAGCAGTACTTC. Protein: CATSGPGTGSYEQYF.

The rearrangement uses TRBV5-4 and TRBJ2-1, with 7 bases fitting TRBD2. V lost 0 bases and J lost 6; bases outside the gene matches: 6. Germline-derived CDR1 and CDR2 are SGHNT and YYREEE (reference sequence). The CDR3 length is 15 residues. The CDR3 sequence is CASSLDLTGGNEQFF. The CDR3 nucleotides read TGTGCCAGCAGCTTGGACCTAACGGGGGGCAATGAGCAGTTCTTC.